The 21 T cell receptor beta chains below all came from one sample that was sequenced in a study of identical twins. TCRdb fed the 5' RACE reads into MiXCR, producing one record per CDR3 protein. The sample consists of over 500,000 distinct CDR3 sequences, about 20% of them appearing once. This sample was also put to use in a study of T cells expressing NK-cell markers.

Sequenced material: CD4+ T cells sorted from blood. These receptors were collected from a woman aged 18 to 35 in good health.

In this sample, this clonotype turned up many times. The rearrangement joins TRBV5-1 to TRBJ2-3; no clear D. Per germline, CDR1 SGHRS and CDR2 YFSETQ. The V end was cut by 0 bases, the J end by 0 bases, with 8 bases between. This CDR3 spans 15 amino acids. The CDR3 loop reads CASSLGGSSTDTQYF. The CDR3 DNA reads TGCGCCAGCAGCTTGGGTGGATCTAGCACAGATACGCAGTATTTT.

Written as DNA, the CDR3 is TGTGCCAGCAGCTTGGCCGTTGTGGCCAGGGACACTGAAGCTTTCTTT. Its protein product is CASSLAVVARDTEAFF. The genes are TRBV5-5 and TRBJ1-1; D is perhaps TRBD1 (5 bases). Germline CDR1 is SGHKS and CDR2 is YYEKEE (reference sequence). Trimming took 0 bases from V and 3 from J, leaving 15 bases between them. The CDR3 totals 16 residues.

V and J are TRBV30 and TRBJ2-7; D is unclear. The V and J ends lost 2 bases and 2 bases respectively, with 10 bases between them. CDR1 GTSNPN and CDR2 SVGIG come from the germline V gene (reference sequence). The CDR3 sequence is 13 residues long. The CDR3 loop is CAWSTRRPYEQYF. The DNA of the CDR3 is TGTGCCTGGAGTACCCGGAGACCCTACGAGCAGTACTTC.

This sequence joins TRBV10-3 and TRBJ2-1; TRBD2 aligns across 9 bases. The CDR3 spans 15 residues. Germline V gene lookup returns CDR1 ENHRY and CDR2 SYGVKD. The junction had 11 bases not matched to a gene; V was cut back by 9 bases and J by 5 bases. DNA of the CDR3: TGTGCCATAGCGGGGATTAGCGGGGGAAACAATGAGCAGTTCTTC. Protein sequence: CAIAGISGGNNEQFF.

Only a few counts were recorded for this clonotype. This chain links TRBV7-2 with TRBJ2-7; D is unclear. The CDR3 length is 16 residues. Between the trimmed V and J ends, which lost 5 bases and 4 bases, there was a span of 21 bases. Germline V gives CDR1 SGHTA, CDR2 FQGNSA. CDR3 protein: CASSQVGLVSVYEQYF. The CDR3 DNA reads as TGTGCCAGCAGCCAAGTAGGGCTAGTGAGCGTTTACGAGCAGTACTTC.

This clonotype was recorded a few times. This chain connects TRBV5-1 to TRBJ1-1, with D possibly TRBD1 on 5 matching bases. Germline CDR1 reads SGHRS; CDR2 reads YFSETQ. The CDR3 loop spans 16 amino acids. The V end lost 0 bases, the J end lost 0 bases, and 12 bases lay between the germline ends. CDR3 amino acids: CASSLVVGAMNTEAFF. The CDR3 region has the DNA TGCGCCAGCAGCTTGGTCGTAGGGGCTATGAACACTGAAGCTTTCTTT.

The J gene is TRBJ1-1, the V gene TRBV7-2, with D uncertain. V shed 1 base and J shed 7 bases, with 13 bases lying between them. CDR3 length equals 14 residues. Per the germline V gene, CDR1 is SGHTA and CDR2 is FQGNSA. CDR3 amino acids: CASSLDGPLGEAFF. CDR3 sequence (DNA): TGTGCCAGCAGCTTAGACGGCCCTTTGGGTGAAGCTTTCTTT.

This clonotype was counted only a few times. This chain joins TRBV5-4 and TRBJ2-3; TRBD2 agrees at 15 bases. The junction had 4 bases not matched to a gene; V was cut back by 3 bases and J by 2 bases. The CDR3 is made up of 17 amino acids. The germline V gene has CDR1 SGHNT and CDR2 YYREEE (reference sequence). The CDR3 loop reads CASSSGLAGGTTDTQYF. The CDR3 region has the DNA TGTGCCAGCAGCTCGGGACTAGCGGGAGGTACCACAGATACGCAGTATTTT. Looking up the rest from reference TRBV5-4 and TRBJ2-3 gives the full variable domain: ETGVTQSPTHLIKTRGQQVTLRCSSQSGHNTVSWYQQALGQGPQFIFQYYREEENGRGNFPPRFSGLQFPNYSSELNVNALELDDSALYLCASSSGLAGGTTDTQYFGPGTRLTVL.

In this sample, this clonotype turned up many times. The chain uses TRBV12-3 or TRBV12-4 and TRBJ2-5; 12 bases are a match to TRBD1. V lost 5 bases to trimming and J lost 5 bases; unmatched junction nucleotides: 6. The CDR3 has 15 residues. CDR3 residues: CASSVPGQGAETQYF. DNA of the CDR3: TGTGCCAGCAGTGTCCCGGGACAGGGGGCGGAGACCCAGTACTTC.

This chain joins TRBV20-1 and TRBJ2-7; unclear D gene. The length of the CDR3 is 12 residues. With 3 bases removed from V and 2 bases from J, the gap between germline ends came to 8 bases. Germline V gene lookup returns CDR1 DFQATT and CDR2 SNEGSKA (reference sequence). This CDR3 is CSASTVTYEQYF. CDR3 DNA: TGCAGTGCTAGTACCGTCACCTACGAGCAGTACTTC.

V is TRBV12-5 and J is TRBJ2-5, with TRBD2 matching over 8 bases. Germline CDR1 and CDR2: LGHNT and FRNRAP. The length of the CDR3 is 15 residues. The trim removed 6 bases at V and 3 bases at J, leaving 9 bases unmatched. Here the CDR3 reads CASGPRGGPEETQYF. For the CDR3, the DNA is TGTGCTAGTGGACCTCGGGGGGGCCCAGAAGAGACCCAGTACTTC.

The rearrangement links TRBV7-2 to TRBJ1-1; D perhaps matches TRBD1 (6 bases). From germline, CDR1 is SGHTA and CDR2 FQGNSA. The length of the CDR3 is 17 residues. V lost 1 base and J lost 0, with 15 bases in between. The CDR3 spells CASSLGAGAGMNTEAFF. The CDR3 nucleotides are TGTGCCAGCAGCTTAGGGGCAGGGGCTGGGATGAACACTGAAGCTTTCTTT.

This clonotype was observed a handful of times. The genes are TRBV10-3 and TRBJ2-2, with 7 bases fitting TRBD1. Germline V gene lookup returns CDR1 ENHRY and CDR2 SYGVKD. The trim removed 3 bases at V and 9 bases at J, leaving 4 bases unmatched. This CDR3 contains 13 residues. The CDR3, as DNA: TGTGCCATCAGTGACAGGACAGGAAGGGAGCTGTTTTTT. Its protein is CAISDRTGRELFF.

V is TRBV7-2 and J is TRBJ1-2; D is undetermined. V was shortened by 3 bases and J by 5 bases, with 16 bases between the two germline ends. This CDR3 is 15 amino acids long. The germline gives CDR1 SGHTA, CDR2 FQGNSA. The CDR3 sequence is CASSLAQLPRYGYTF. The DNA of the CDR3 is TGTGCCAGCAGCTTGGCGCAGCTGCCTCGGTATGGCTACACCTTC.

This clonotype was seen just once. CDR3 sequence: CALWRGSIHEQFF. The CDR3, as DNA: TGTGCCTTGTGGAGAGGGAGCATCCATGAGCAGTTCTTC. The gene calls are TRBV5-6 and TRBJ2-1, with a tentative D call TRBD2 (5 bases). The CDR3 is 13 residues long. The V end was cut by 10 bases, the J end by 8 bases, with 19 bases between. Germline assignment: CDR1 SGHDT and CDR2 YYEEEE.

This clonotype turned up a few times. The CDR3 is CAISGLSLGFFPEAFF. The CDR3 bases are TGTGCCATCAGTGGATTGTCATTGGGGTTTTTCCCTGAAGCTTTCTTT. The V and J genes are TRBV10-3 and TRBJ1-1; no clear D. This CDR3 comprises 16 residues. Trimming removed 4 bases from V and 6 bases from J, with 21 bases in between. Germline-derived CDR1 and CDR2 are ENHRY and SYGVKD.

This clonotype was observed a few times. The CDR3 DNA is TGCAGTGTTAAGCAGATGGTTGGATTGACAGGGGGGGATGGCTACACCTTC. The encoded protein is CSVKQMVGLTGGDGYTF. V usage is TRBV20-1 and J usage is TRBJ1-2; 9 bases fit TRBD1. The V gene end was trimmed by 7 bases and the J gene end by 6 bases; junction bases not matched to a gene: 21. Germline V CDR1 and CDR2: DFQATT, SNEGSKA (reference sequence). The CDR3 runs to 17 residues.

The chain couples TRBV5-1 to TRBJ2-1; D remains unclear. Trimming took off 6 bases at V and 5 bases at J, with 15 bases between the two ends. This CDR3 has 14 residues. Germline CDR1 reads SGHRS; CDR2 reads YFSETQ. The CDR3 region is CASIRRPPNNEQFF. Written as DNA, the CDR3 is TGCGCCAGCATCCGACGTCCCCCGAACAATGAGCAGTTCTTC.

Ten or more counts support this clonotype. The CDR3 DNA follows: TGCAGTGCCGGACAGCCGAACACTGAAGCTTTCTTT. Translation gives CSAGQPNTEAFF. The J gene is TRBJ1-1, the V gene TRBV20-1; a weak D match, TRBD1 (6 bases). The V and J ends lost 6 bases and 1 base respectively, with 9 bases between them. This CDR3 has 12 amino acids. Germline V lookup: CDR1 DFQATT, CDR2 SNEGSKA (reference sequence).

This clonotype has a handful of counts. The chain carries TRBV6-2 or TRBV6-3 and TRBJ2-3; maybe TRBD2 (6 bases). The V gene's germline CDR1 is MNHEY and CDR2 SVGEGT. The V and J ends lost 7 bases and 0 bases respectively, with 11 bases between them. The CDR3 consists of 14 residues. The CDR3 reads CASNSGTSTDTQYF. DNA for the CDR3: TGTGCCAGCAATTCCGGGACTAGCACAGATACGCAGTATTTT.

V gene TRBV9 combines with J gene TRBJ2-5; 10 nucleotides agree with TRBD2. Trimming took 3 bases from V and 3 from J; bases not matched to a gene: 2. The CDR3 spans 14 residues. Germline assignment: CDR1 SGDLS and CDR2 YYNGEE. CDR3 nucleotide sequence: TGTGCCAGCAGCGCCACTAGCGGGAAAGAGACCCAGTACTTC. Protein product: CASSATSGKETQYF.